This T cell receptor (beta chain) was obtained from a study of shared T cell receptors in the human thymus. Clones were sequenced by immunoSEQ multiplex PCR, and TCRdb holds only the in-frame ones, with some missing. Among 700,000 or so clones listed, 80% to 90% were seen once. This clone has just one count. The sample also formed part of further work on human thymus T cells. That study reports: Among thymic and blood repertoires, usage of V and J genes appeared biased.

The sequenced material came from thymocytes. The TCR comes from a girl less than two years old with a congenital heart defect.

The DNA of the CDR3 is TGTGCCAGCAGCCACACCAGACTAGCGGGGGGTCCACTAGCCAAAAACATTCAGTACTTC. Its translation is CASSHTRLAGGPLAKNIQYF. The V gene is TRBV27, the J gene TRBJ2-4, with 13 bases identical to TRBD2. Per germline, CDR1 MNHEY and CDR2 SMNVEV (reference sequence). The length of the CDR3 is 20 residues. V lost 6 bases and J lost 0; bases outside the gene matches: 14.